The sequence of this TCR beta chain was determined in a study of T cell responses to AZD1222 COVID-19 vaccine. Study findings and constraints: Donor demographics were predominantly white British with a female majority; clonal diversity may be underestimated. Spike-specific TCR breadth and depth went up after people got two AZD1222 doses.

Second doses at about 4 or about 12 weeks were pooled. TCRdb keeps only in-frame clones here, not all; method: immunoSEQ multiplex PCR. The repertoire holds about 160,000 clones, with about 91% as singletons. Concerning this clone: The antigen is undetermined.

The CDR3 runs to 16 residues. V gave up 2 bases and J gave up 6 bases; unmatched junction bases: 9. Germline loops: CDR1 MNHNY, CDR2 SVGAGI (reference sequence). Sequencing was performed on peripheral blood, taken 28 days after the second AZD1222 dose. The chain couples TRBV6-6 to TRBJ2-1; 8 bases match TRBD2. This clonotype was obtained from an adult who received the AZD1222 COVID-19 vaccine. CDR3 sequence reads: CASSYMETSVFNEQFF. CDR3 nucleotides: TGTGCCAGCAGTTACATGGAGACTAGCGTCTTCAATGAGCAGTTCTTC.